The 11 T cell receptor beta chains below come from one sample, sequenced in a study of cytomegalovirus exposure and HLA in healthy donors. Sequenced by immunoSEQ multiplex PCR; TCRdb stores in-frame clones only, minus some. The sample contains 100,000 or so clones, roughly 84% of which appear only once. The source material was PBMCs. These TCRs come from a man between 18 and 29 years old in good health and CMV-seropositive.

The V gene is TRBV28, the J gene TRBJ1-5; 7 bases align to TRBD1. The CDR3 runs to 17 residues. Germline V gene data show CDR1 as MDHEN and CDR2 as SYDVKM. The V gene end was trimmed by 5 bases and the J gene end by 3 bases; junction bases not matched to a gene: 13. CDR3 residues: CASSPATGTAFNQPQHF. CDR3 nucleotides: TGTGCCAGCAGTCCCGCAACCGGGACAGCCTTCAATCAGCCCCAGCATTTT.

The chain joins TRBV27 to TRBJ1-6, with 8 positions matching TRBD1. The CDR3 runs to 15 residues. J gave up 10 bases and V 2 bases, and 7 bases lay outside the gene matches. Germline assignment: CDR1 MNHEY and CDR2 SMNVEV (reference sequence). The CDR3 DNA follows: TGTGCCAGCAGTTTAGGGGACAGGCAGTGGTCACCCCTCCACTTT. Translation: CASSLGDRQWSPLHF.

This chain connects TRBV6-6 to TRBJ2-5; D unclear. This CDR3 is 13 amino acids long. V shed 4 bases and J shed 2 bases, with 8 bases lying between them. Germline lookup yields CDR1 MNHNY and CDR2 SVGAGI (reference sequence). CDR3: CASSFRSQETQYF. CDR3 nucleotide sequence: TGTGCCAGCAGTTTTCGGTCTCAAGAGACCCAGTACTTC.

This clone was counted between two and nine times. The J gene is TRBJ1-1, the V gene TRBV2; D possibly corresponds to TRBD1 (5 bases). V was trimmed by 6 bases and J by 3 bases, leaving 14 bases between them. This CDR3 is 14 amino acids long. CDR1 is SNHLY and CDR2 is FYNNEI in the germline V gene. Written as DNA, the CDR3 is TGTGCCAGCAGGGCTCGGGGGGGAGACACTGAAGCTTTCTTT. Protein: CASRARGGDTEAFF. The full variable domain, its missing parts supplied by reference TRBV2 and TRBJ1-1, is EPEVTQTPSHQVTQMGQEVILRCVPISNHLYFYWYRQILGQKVEFLVSFYNNEISEKSEIFDDQFSVERPDGSNFTLKIRSTKLEDSAMYFCASRARGGDTEAFFGQGTRLTVV.

The chain recombines TRBV29-1 with TRBJ1-1, with 11 bases identical to TRBD1. CDR3 length: 13 residues. Trimming at V came to 4 bases and at J to 2 bases, leaving 0 bases not matched to a gene. Germline values: CDR1 SQVTM, CDR2 ANQGSEA. CDR3 coding DNA: TGCAGCGTTGGGACAGGGGGCAACACTGAAGCTTTCTTT. Amino acid sequence: CSVGTGGNTEAFF.

The V call is TRBV19, the J call TRBJ2-1; weak D call: TRBD2 (5 bases). The germline gives CDR1 LNHDA, CDR2 SQIVND (reference sequence). V was shortened by 5 bases and J by 0 bases, with 17 bases between the two germline ends. The CDR3 loop spans 17 amino acids. The chain's CDR3 is CASSSRRTFSSYNEQFF. The CDR3 region has the DNA TGTGCCAGTAGTTCGAGAAGGACTTTCAGCTCCTACAATGAGCAGTTCTTC.

In its sample, this clone was seen many times. The chain couples TRBV2 to TRBJ1-5; D is unresolved. Germline V gene sequence: CDR1 SNHLY, CDR2 FYNNEI. Trimming stripped 4 bases from V and 0 bases from J, with 7 bases between. This CDR3 is 14 amino acids long. The CDR3 nucleotides are TGTGCCAGCAGTGGGCCATATAGCAATCAGCCCCAGCATTTT. Translated: CASSGPYSNQPQHF. Looking up the rest from reference TRBV2 and TRBJ1-5 gives the full variable domain: EPEVTQTPSHQVTQMGQEVILRCVPISNHLYFYWYRQILGQKVEFLVSFYNNEISEKSEIFDDQFSVERPDGSNFTLKIRSTKLEDSAMYFCASSGPYSNQPQHFGDGTRLSIL.

Worth noting for this clone: Other nucleotide sequences from this sample produce the same CDR3. The V and J genes are TRBV7-2 and TRBJ1-5, with 8 bases matching TRBD1. The CDR3 consists of 14 residues. V shed 3 bases and J 2 bases; nucleotides not matched to a gene: 0. CDR1 is SGHTA, CDR2 FQGNSA, per germline. The CDR3 DNA sequence: TGTGCCAGCAGCTTGGACAGGGGCAATCAGCCCCAGCATTTT. It specifies CASSLDRGNQPQHF.

This chain uses TRBV6-1 with TRBJ1-4; a possible D gene is TRBD1 (5 bases). Germline CDR1 MNHNS, CDR2 SASEGT. The CDR3 loop spans 15 amino acids. V shed 2 bases and J shed 4 bases, with 11 bases lying between them. CDR3 nucleotide sequence: TGTGCCAGCAGTGAATCCGCGGGGCTTAATGAAAAACTGTTTTTT. This translates into CASSESAGLNEKLFF.

The chain recombines TRBV5-6 with TRBJ2-1; D is perhaps TRBD2 (5 bases). The V and J ends lost 2 bases and 3 bases respectively, with 15 bases between them. Germline values: CDR1 SGHDT, CDR2 YYEEEE. The CDR3 has 16 amino acids. The CDR3 region is CASSLPTTRDYNEQFF. The CDR3 DNA reads as TGTGCCAGCAGCTTACCAACAACCCGGGACTACAATGAGCAGTTCTTC.

The CDR3 bases are TGTGCCAGCAGCCGGGACAGTCGGATTAATGAAAAACTGTTTTTT. It translates to CASSRDSRINEKLFF. The chain carries TRBV11-1 and TRBJ1-4; 7 bases match TRBD1. The germline gives CDR1 SGHAT, CDR2 FQDESV (reference sequence). Trimming cost V 5 bases and J 4 bases; bases outside gene matches: 7. The CDR3 runs 15 residues.